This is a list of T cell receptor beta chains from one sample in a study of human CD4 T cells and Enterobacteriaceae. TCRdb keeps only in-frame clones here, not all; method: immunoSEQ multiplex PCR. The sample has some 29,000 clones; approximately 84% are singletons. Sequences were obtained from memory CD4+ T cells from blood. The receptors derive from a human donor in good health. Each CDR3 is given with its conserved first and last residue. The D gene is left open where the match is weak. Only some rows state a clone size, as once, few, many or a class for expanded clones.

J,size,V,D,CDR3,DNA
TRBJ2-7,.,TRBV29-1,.,CSVERQSWGEQYF,TGCAGCGTTGAACGGCAGTCTTGGGGCGAGCAGTACTTC
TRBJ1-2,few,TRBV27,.,CASSSPTQGAVGYTF,TGTGCCAGCAGTTCCCCAACTCAGGGAGCGGTCGGCTACACCTTC
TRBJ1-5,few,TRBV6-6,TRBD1,CASSYLDRGINQPQHF,TGTGCCAGCAGTTACCTTGACAGGGGGATCAATCAGCCCCAGCATTTT
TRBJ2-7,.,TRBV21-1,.,CASSCGRDHEQYF,TGTGCCAGCAGCTGTGGCAGGGATCACGAGCAGTACTTC
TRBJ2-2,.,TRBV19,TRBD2,CASSPTSGRAWDGELFF,TGTGCCAGTAGTCCGACTAGCGGGAGGGCTTGGGACGGGGAGCTGTTTTTT
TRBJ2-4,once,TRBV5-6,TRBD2,CASSSSGSRDIQYF,TGTGCCAGCAGCTCGAGCGGGAGCAGGGACATTCAGTACTTC
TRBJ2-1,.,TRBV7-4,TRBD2,CASSPGLAYNEQFF,TGTGCCAGCAGCCCGGGACTAGCCTACAATGAGCAGTTCTTC
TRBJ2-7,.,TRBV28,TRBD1,CASRSSGGLYEQYF,TGTGCCAGCAGATCCTCAGGGGGTCTCTACGAGCAGTACTTC
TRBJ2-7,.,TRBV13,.,CASSPQRRGNEQYF,TGTGCCAGCAGCCCCCAGCGGAGAGGGAACGAGCAGTACTTC
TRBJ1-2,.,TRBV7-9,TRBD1,CASSLGAGDREGYTF,TGTGCCAGCAGCTTAGGTGCGGGGGACAGGGAAGGCTACACCTTC
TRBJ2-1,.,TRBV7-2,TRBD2,CASSSRTSGRALEQFF,TGTGCCAGCAGCTCCCGGACTAGCGGGAGGGCCCTTGAGCAGTTCTTC
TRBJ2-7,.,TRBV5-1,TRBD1,CASSLVGTVQAEQYF,TGCGCCAGCAGCTTGGTTGGGACAGTGCAGGCCGAGCAGTACTTC
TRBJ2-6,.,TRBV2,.,CASRRLGANVLTF,TGTGCCAGCAGACGCCTGGGGGCCAACGTCCTGACTTTC
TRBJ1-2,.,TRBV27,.,CASSLSRNSASGYGYTF,TGTGCCAGCAGTTTATCTCGCAATTCTGCAAGTGGTTATGGCTACACCTTC
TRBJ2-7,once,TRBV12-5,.,CASGLAPPREGRPYEQYF,TGTGCTAGTGGTTTGGCGCCACCTCGGGAAGGGCGTCCCTACGAGCAGTACTTC
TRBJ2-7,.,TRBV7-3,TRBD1,CASSATGQPYEQYF,TGTGCCAGCAGCGCGACGGGACAGCCCTACGAGCAGTACTTC